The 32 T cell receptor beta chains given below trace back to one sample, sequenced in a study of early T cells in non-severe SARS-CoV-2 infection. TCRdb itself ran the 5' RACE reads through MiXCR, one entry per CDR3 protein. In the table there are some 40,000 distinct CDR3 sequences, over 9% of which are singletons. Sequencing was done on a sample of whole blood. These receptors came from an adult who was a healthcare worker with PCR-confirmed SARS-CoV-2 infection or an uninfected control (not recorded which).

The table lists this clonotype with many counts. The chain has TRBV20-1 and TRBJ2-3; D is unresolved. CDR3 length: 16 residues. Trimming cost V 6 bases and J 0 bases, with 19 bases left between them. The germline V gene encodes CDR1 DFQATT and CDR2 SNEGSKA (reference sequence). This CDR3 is CSALESNRASTDTQYF. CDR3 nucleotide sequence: TGCAGTGCCCTCGAATCAAACAGAGCTAGCACAGATACGCAGTATTTT.

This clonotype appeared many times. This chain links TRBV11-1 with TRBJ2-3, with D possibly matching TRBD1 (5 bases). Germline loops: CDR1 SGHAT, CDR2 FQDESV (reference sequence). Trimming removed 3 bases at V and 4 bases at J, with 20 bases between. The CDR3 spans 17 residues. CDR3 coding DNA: TGTGCCAGCAGCTTCCCACTTGGGGCGGCCAGGGCAGATACGCAGTATTTT. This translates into CASSFPLGAARADTQYF.

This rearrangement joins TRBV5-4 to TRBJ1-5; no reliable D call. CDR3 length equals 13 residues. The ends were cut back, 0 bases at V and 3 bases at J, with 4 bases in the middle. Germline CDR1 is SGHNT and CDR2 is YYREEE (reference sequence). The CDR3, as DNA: TGTGCCAGCAGCTTGGCCCCCAATCAGCCCCAGCATTTT. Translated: CASSLAPNQPQHF.

In DNA, the CDR3 is TGTGCCAGCAGCCAAGCGGTTAATCAGCCCCAGCATTTT. This codes for CASSQAVNQPQHF. The V call is TRBV3-1, the J call TRBJ1-5; D not resolved. V was pared by 1 base and J by 4 bases, with 5 bases between. The CDR3 length is 13 residues. Per the germline V gene, CDR1 is LGHDT and CDR2 is YNNKEL (reference sequence).

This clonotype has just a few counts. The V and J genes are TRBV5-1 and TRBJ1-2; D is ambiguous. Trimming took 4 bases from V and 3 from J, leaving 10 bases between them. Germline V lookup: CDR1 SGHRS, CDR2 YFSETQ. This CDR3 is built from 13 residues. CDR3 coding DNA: TGCGCCAGCAGCCGTGAAGAGGACTATGGCTACACCTTC. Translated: CASSREEDYGYTF.

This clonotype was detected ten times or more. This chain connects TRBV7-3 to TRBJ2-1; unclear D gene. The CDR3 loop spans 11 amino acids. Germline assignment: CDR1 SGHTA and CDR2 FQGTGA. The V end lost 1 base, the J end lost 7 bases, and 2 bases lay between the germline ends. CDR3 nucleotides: TGTGCCAGCAGCTTAAATAATGAGCAGTTCTTC. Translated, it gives CASSLNNEQFF.

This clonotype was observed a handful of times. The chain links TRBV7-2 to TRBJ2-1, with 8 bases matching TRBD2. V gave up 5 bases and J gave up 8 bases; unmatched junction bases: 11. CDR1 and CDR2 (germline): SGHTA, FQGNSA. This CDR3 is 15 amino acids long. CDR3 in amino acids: CASSHDSGTFDEQFF. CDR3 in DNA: TGTGCCAGCAGCCACGATAGCGGGACCTTCGATGAGCAGTTCTTC. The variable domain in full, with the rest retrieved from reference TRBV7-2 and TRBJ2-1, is GAGVSQSPSNKVTEKGKDVELRCDPISGHTALYWYRQSLGQGLEFLIYFQGNSAPDKSGLPSDRFSAERTGGSVSTLTIQRTQQEDSAVYLCASSHDSGTFDEQFFGPGTRLTVL.

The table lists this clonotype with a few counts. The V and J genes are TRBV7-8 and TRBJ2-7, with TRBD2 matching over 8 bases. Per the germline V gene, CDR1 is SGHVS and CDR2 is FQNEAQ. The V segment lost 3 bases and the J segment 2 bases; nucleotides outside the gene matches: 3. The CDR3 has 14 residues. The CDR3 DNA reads TGTGCCAGCAGCTTTATAGCGGGGCCCTACGAGCAGTACTTC. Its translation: CASSFIAGPYEQYF.

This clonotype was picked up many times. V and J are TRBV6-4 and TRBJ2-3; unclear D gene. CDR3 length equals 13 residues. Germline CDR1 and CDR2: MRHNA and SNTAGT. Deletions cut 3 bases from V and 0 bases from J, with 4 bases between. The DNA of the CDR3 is TGTGCCAGCAGTGAGGGCAGCACAGATACGCAGTATTTT. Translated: CASSEGSTDTQYF.

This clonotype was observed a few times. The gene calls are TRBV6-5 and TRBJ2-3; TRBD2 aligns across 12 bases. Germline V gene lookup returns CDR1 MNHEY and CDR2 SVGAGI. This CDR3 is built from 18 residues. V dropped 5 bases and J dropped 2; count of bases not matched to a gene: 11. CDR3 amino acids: CASSPLAGGRLDTDTQYF. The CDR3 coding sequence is TGTGCCAGCAGTCCACTAGCGGGGGGCCGACTCGACACAGATACGCAGTATTTT.

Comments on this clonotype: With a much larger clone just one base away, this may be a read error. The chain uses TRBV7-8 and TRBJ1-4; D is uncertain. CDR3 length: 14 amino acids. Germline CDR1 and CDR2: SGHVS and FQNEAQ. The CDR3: CAGSPGVSNEKLFF. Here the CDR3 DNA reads TGTGCCGGCAGCCCTGGAGTCTCTAATGAAAAACTGTTTTTT.

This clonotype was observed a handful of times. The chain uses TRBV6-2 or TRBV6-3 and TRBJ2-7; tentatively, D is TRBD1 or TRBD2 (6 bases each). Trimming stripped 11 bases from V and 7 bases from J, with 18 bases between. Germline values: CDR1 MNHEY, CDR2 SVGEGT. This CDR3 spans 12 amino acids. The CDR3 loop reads CALDGGLEEQYF. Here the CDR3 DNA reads TGTGCCCTCGACGGGGGCCTTGAAGAGCAGTACTTC.

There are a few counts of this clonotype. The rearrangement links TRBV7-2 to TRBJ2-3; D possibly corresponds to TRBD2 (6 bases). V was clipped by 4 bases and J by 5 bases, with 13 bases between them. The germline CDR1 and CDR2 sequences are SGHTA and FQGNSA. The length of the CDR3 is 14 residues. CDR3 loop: CASSSYRLEDTQYF. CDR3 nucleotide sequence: TGTGCCAGCAGCTCCTATCGACTAGAAGATACGCAGTATTTT.

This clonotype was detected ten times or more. CDR3 region: CASSEDRLTDTQYF. The CDR3 coding sequence is TGTGCCAGCAGCGAGGACAGACTCACAGATACGCAGTATTTT. V is TRBV7-2 and J is TRBJ2-3, with D possibly being TRBD1 (6 bases). The germline gives CDR1 SGHTA, CDR2 FQGNSA. V lost 5 bases, J lost 2 bases, and 11 bases lay in between. This CDR3 spans 14 amino acids.

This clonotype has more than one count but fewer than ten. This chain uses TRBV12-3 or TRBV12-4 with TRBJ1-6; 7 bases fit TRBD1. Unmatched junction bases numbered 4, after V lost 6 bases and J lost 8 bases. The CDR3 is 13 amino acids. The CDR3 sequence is CASRLQGDSPLHF. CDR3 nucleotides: TGTGCCAGCAGACTCCAGGGGGATTCACCCCTCCACTTT.

CDR3 in amino acids: CSVGSTDTQYF. CDR3 in DNA: TGCAGCGTTGGCTCCACAGATACGCAGTATTTT. The V gene is TRBV29-1, the J gene TRBJ2-3; D is undetermined. Trimming took 4 bases from V and 2 from J, leaving 4 bases between them. Per the germline V gene, CDR1 is SQVTM and CDR2 is ANQGSEA. The CDR3 runs 11 residues.

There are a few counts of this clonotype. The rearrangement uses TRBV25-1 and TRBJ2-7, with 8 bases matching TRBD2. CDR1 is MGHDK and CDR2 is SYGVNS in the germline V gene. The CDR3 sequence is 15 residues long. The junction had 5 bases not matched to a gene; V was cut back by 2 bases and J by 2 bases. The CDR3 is CASSEALAGPYEQYF. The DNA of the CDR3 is TGTGCCAGCAGTGAAGCCCTAGCGGGTCCCTACGAGCAGTACTTC.

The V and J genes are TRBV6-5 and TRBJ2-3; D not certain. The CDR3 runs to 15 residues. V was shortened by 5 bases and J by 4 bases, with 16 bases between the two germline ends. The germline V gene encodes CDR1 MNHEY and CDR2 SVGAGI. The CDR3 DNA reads TGTGCCAGCAGTCGAATTGGCAACGAACCAGATACGCAGTATTTT. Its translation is CASSRIGNEPDTQYF.

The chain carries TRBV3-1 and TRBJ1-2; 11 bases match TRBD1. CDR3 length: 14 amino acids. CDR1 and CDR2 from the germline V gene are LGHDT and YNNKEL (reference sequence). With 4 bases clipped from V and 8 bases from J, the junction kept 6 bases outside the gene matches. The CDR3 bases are TGTGCCAGCAGCCTTGGACAGGGGGCGCGGGGCTACACCTTC. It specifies CASSLGQGARGYTF.

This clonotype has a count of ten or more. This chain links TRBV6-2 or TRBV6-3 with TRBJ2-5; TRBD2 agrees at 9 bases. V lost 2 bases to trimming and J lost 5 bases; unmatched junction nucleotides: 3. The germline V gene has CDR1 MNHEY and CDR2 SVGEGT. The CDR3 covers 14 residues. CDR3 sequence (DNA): TGTGCCAGCAGTTACGCGGGGGGGCCGGAGACCCAGTACTTC. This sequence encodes CASSYAGGPETQYF.

The DNA of the CDR3 is TGTGCCAGCAGCTTAGGGTTAGGAGCGGGGGGCCGGGATACGCAGTATTTT. Translated: CASSLGLGAGGRDTQYF. The chain carries TRBV11-2 and TRBJ2-3; 9 bases map to TRBD2. V shed 1 base and J 6 bases; nucleotides not matched to a gene: 11. From germline, CDR1 is SGHAT and CDR2 FQNNGV. CDR3 length: 17 residues.

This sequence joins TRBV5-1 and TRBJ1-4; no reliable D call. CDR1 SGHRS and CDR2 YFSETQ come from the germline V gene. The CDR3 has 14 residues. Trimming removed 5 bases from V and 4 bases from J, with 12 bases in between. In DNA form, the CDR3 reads TGCGCCAGCAGGGAGGGCGCGATTAATGAAAAACTGTTTTTT. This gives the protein CASREGAINEKLFF. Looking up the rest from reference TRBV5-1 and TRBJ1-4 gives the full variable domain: KAGVTQTPRYLIKTRGQQVTLSCSPISGHRSVSWYQQTPGQGLQFLFEYFSETQRNKGNFPGRFSGRQFSNSRSEMNVSTLELGDSALYLCASREGAINEKLFFGSGTQLSVL.

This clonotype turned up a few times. The CDR3 nucleotides read TGTGCCAGCTCACTCAACGGGGCCAAAAATAATTCACCCCTCCACTTT. This gives the protein CASSLNGAKNNSPLHF. The rearrangement uses TRBV18 and TRBJ1-6; the D gene is possibly TRBD1 (5 bases). CDR1 KGHSH and CDR2 LQKENI come from the germline V gene. The CDR3 consists of 16 residues. V lost 4 bases and J 5 bases, leaving 15 bases between the germline ends.

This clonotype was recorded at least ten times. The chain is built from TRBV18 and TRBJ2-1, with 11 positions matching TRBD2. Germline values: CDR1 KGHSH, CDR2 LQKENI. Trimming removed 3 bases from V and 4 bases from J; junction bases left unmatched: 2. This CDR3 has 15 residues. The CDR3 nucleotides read TGTGCCAGCTCACCTGGGACTAGCGGATACAATGAGCAGTTCTTC. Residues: CASSPGTSGYNEQFF.

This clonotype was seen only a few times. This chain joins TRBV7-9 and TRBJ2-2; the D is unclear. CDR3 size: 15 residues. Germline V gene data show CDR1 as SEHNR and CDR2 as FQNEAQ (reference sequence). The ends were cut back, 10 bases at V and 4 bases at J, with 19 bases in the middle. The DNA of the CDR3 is TGTGCCACCCGGCAGGCGACCGGCCCCACCGGGGAGCTGTTTTTT. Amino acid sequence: CATRQATGPTGELFF. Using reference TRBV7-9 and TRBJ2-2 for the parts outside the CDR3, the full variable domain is DTGVSQNPRHKITKRGQNVTFRCDPISEHNRLYWYRQTLGQGPEFLTYFQNEAQLEKSRLLSDRFSAERPKGSFSTLEIQRTEQGDSAMYLCATRQATGPTGELFFGEGSRLTVL.

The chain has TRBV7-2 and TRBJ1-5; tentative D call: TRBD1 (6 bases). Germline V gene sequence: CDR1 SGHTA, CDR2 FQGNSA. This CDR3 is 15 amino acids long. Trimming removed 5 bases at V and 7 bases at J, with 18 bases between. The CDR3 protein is CASSPHVTGGQPQHF. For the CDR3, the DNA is TGTGCCAGCAGCCCTCATGTGACAGGAGGACAGCCCCAGCATTTT.

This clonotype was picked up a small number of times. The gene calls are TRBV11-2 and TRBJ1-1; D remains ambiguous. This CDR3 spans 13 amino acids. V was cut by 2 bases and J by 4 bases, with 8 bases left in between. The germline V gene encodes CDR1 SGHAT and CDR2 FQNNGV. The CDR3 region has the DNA TGTGCCAGCAGCTTAAGGGTTAGCACTGAAGCTTTCTTT. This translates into CASSLRVSTEAFF.

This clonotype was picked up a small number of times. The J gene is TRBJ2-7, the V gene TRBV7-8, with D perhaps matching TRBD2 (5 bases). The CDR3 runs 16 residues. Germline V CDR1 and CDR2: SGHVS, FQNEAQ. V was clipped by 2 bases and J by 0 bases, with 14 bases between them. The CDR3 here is CASSLSVAPSSYEQYF. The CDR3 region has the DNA TGTGCCAGCAGCTTAAGCGTAGCGCCAAGCTCCTACGAGCAGTACTTC.

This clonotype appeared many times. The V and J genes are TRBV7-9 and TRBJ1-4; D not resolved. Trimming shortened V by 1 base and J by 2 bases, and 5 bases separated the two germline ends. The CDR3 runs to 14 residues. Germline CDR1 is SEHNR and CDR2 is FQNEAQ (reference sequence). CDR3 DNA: TGTGCCAGCAGCTTAGGGTTTACTAATGAAAAACTGTTTTTT. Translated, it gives CASSLGFTNEKLFF.

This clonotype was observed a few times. In DNA, the CDR3 is TGTGCCAGCAGTTTAAGGGTTGGGACAGATACGCAGTATTTT. The encoded protein is CASSLRVGTDTQYF. The V and J genes are TRBV27 and TRBJ2-3, with D unclear. Looked up from germline, CDR1 is MNHEY and CDR2 is SMNVEV (reference sequence). Trimming removed 2 bases at V and 3 bases at J, with 9 bases between. This CDR3 spans 14 amino acids.

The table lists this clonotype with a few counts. CDR3 sequence reads: CASSWGNRDEQFF. DNA of the CDR3: TGTGCCAGCAGCTGGGGGAACAGGGATGAGCAGTTCTTC. J is TRBJ2-1 and V is TRBV7-3; a weak D match, TRBD1 (6 bases). This CDR3 region has 13 residues. The germline V gene encodes CDR1 SGHTA and CDR2 FQGTGA. V was pared by 4 bases and J by 8 bases, with 12 bases between.

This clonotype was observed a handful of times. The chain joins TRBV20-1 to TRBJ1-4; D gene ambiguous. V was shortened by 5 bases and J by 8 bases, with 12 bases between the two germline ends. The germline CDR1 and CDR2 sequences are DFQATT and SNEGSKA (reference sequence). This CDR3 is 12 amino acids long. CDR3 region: CSAARAGEKLFF. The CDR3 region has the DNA TGCAGTGCTGCGCGAGCTGGGGAAAAACTGTTTTTT.